Below, 24 T cell receptor beta chains from the same sample are listed, as sequenced in a study of PD-1 blockade in classical Hodgkin lymphoma. As for time point: cycle 4 day 1 (C4D1), after more than 5 weeks of nivolumab. Relapse was seen in all patients after autologous stem cell transplantation, and brentuximab vedotin exposure was variable. Sequenced by immunoSEQ multiplex PCR; TCRdb stores in-frame clones only, minus some. Here the sample spans roughly 60,000 clones, 90% to 95% being singletons. The sequencing here drew on peripheral blood mononuclear cells (PBMCs), taken before the fourth cycle of nivolumab. These receptor sequences come from a human donor with classical Hodgkin lymphoma.

The CDR3 protein is CASSSPYEQYF. The CDR3 DNA reads TGTGCCAGCAGTTCCCCCTACGAGCAGTACTTC. V and J are TRBV28 and TRBJ2-7; D remains ambiguous. Looked up from germline, CDR1 is MDHEN and CDR2 is SYDVKM. V lost 4 bases, J lost 2 bases, and 3 bases lay in between. CDR3 length: 11 residues.

This chain links TRBV10-2 with TRBJ2-1, with no clear D. Per germline, CDR1 WSHSY and CDR2 SAAADI. V lost 6 bases and J lost 0, with 12 bases in between. The CDR3 contains 15 residues. The CDR3 loop is CASSSPEHSYNEQFF. CDR3 sequence (DNA): TGCGCCAGCAGCTCGCCGGAGCACTCCTACAATGAGCAGTTCTTC.

The chain joins TRBV4-1 to TRBJ2-7; a possible D gene is TRBD2 (5 bases). This CDR3 has 13 residues. V lost 1 base, J lost 3 bases, and 7 bases lay in between. Looked up from germline, CDR1 is MGHRA and CDR2 is YSYEKL. The CDR3 reads CASSQVGDYEQYF. The CDR3 DNA follows: TGCGCCAGCAGCCAAGTCGGGGACTACGAGCAGTACTTC.

This sequence joins TRBV1 and TRBJ2-5; the DNA was not compared with TRBD2, the D call given in the table. TRBV1 is termed a pseudogene. The CDR3 covers 17 residues. CDR3 amino acids: CTSRRAGGPAVEETQYF. CDR3 nucleotides: TGCACCAGCAGACGAGCGGGGGGGCCAGCGGTGGAAGAGACCCAGTACTTC.

For the CDR3, the DNA is TGTGCCAGCAGCCCCCCGATAGATACGCAGTATTTT. It specifies CASSPPIDTQYF. The V call is TRBV7-2, the J call TRBJ2-3; D ambiguous. Germline CDR1 is SGHTA and CDR2 is FQGNSA. With 5 bases removed from V and 5 bases from J, the gap between germline ends came to 8 bases. There are 12 residues in the CDR3.

The V gene is TRBV19, the J gene TRBJ2-7, with 9 bases that match TRBD1. V lost 4 bases, J lost 5 bases, and 3 bases stayed unmatched. Germline assignment: CDR1 LNHDA and CDR2 SQIVND (reference sequence). The CDR3 loop spans 13 amino acids. In nucleotides, the CDR3 is TGTGCCAGTAGTACCAGGACAGGGGACGAGCAGTACTTC. Translating gives CASSTRTGDEQYF. The full variable domain, with the rest looked up from reference TRBV19 and TRBJ2-7, is DGGITQSPKYLFRKEGQNVTLSCEQNLNHDAMYWYRQDPGQGLRLIYYSQIVNDFQKGDIAEGYSVSREKKESFPLTVTSAQKNPTAFYLCASSTRTGDEQYFGPGTRLTVT.

This clone showed up just once. The chain recombines TRBV5-5 with TRBJ2-7; tentative D call: TRBD1 (6 bases). Trimming removed 0 bases from V and 3 bases from J, with 16 bases in between. The CDR3 has 16 amino acids. Germline CDR1 SGHKS, CDR2 YYEKEE (reference sequence). CDR3 protein: CASSLESTGTYYEQYF. CDR3 in DNA: TGTGCCAGCAGCTTGGAATCTACAGGGACCTACTACGAGCAGTACTTC.

The chain links TRBV2 to TRBJ2-7; tentatively, D is TRBD1 (5 bases). V was cut by 6 bases and J by 0 bases, with 9 bases left in between. The length of the CDR3 is 13 residues. Germline CDR1 reads SNHLY; CDR2 reads FYNNEI. Here the CDR3 reads CASRDTSSYEQYF. The DNA of the CDR3 is TGTGCCAGCAGGGACACGAGCTCCTACGAGCAGTACTTC.

V and J are TRBV7-9 and TRBJ2-1; 10 bases fit TRBD1. This CDR3 spans 14 amino acids. Germline V gives CDR1 SEHNR, CDR2 FQNEAQ (reference sequence). Germline trimming cut 9 bases from V and 8 bases from J; bases unmatched to any gene: 10. The CDR3 bases are TGTGCCAGTACACGGGACAGGGGTTTTCATGAGCAGTTCTTC. Amino acids: CASTRDRGFHEQFF.

This clone was recorded once. The chain has TRBV2 and TRBJ1-2; perhaps TRBD1 as D (6 bases). Germline CDR1 reads SNHLY; CDR2 reads FYNNEI. The V end lost 2 bases, the J end lost 4 bases, and 14 bases lay between the germline ends. This CDR3 comprises 15 residues. As DNA, the CDR3 is TGTGCCAGCAGTGAATTTTTGGACAGAACCTATGGCTACACCTTC. It codes for CASSEFLDRTYGYTF.

J is TRBJ2-7 and V is TRBV5-5, with D perhaps TRBD2 (5 bases). CDR3 length equals 13 residues. From germline, CDR1 is SGHKS and CDR2 YYEKEE (reference sequence). Trimming pared 2 bases from V and 4 bases from J, leaving 10 bases between. The CDR3 bases are TGTGCCAGCAGCTTCGAAAGGGAGTACGAGCAGTACTTC. Its translation: CASSFEREYEQYF.

The DNA of the CDR3 is TGTGCCAGCTCACCCACGGGACAGCAGTTCTTC. Its translation is CASSPTGQQFF. This chain connects TRBV18 to TRBJ2-1, with D perhaps matching TRBD1 or TRBD2 (5 bases each). CDR3 length: 11 amino acids. V lost 3 bases, J lost 11 bases, and 8 bases lay in between. Germline values: CDR1 KGHSH, CDR2 LQKENI.

This chain joins TRBV29-1 and TRBJ2-1, with D unclear. The CDR3 is 10 amino acids. V lost 4 bases to trimming and J lost 8 bases, with 6 bases between them. CDR1 is SQVTM, CDR2 ANQGSEA, per germline. The CDR3 DNA reads TGCAGCGTTGGAAGGGATGAGCAGTTCTTC. Protein product: CSVGRDEQFF.

The CDR3 nucleotides read TGTGCCAGCAGCTTATGGGCGGGATCCGAGCAGTTCTTC. It is translated as CASSLWAGSEQFF. The rearrangement uses TRBV7-9 and TRBJ2-1, with D possibly being TRBD2 (6 bases). Germline CDR1 SEHNR, CDR2 FQNEAQ (reference sequence). This CDR3 spans 13 amino acids. The V end lost 2 bases, the J end lost 10 bases, and 12 bases lay between the germline ends.

As concerns this clone: Other DNA sequences in the same sample also yield this CDR3. The rearrangement links TRBV18 to TRBJ2-1; a weak D match, TRBD2 (5 bases). V was trimmed by 6 bases and J by 5 bases, leaving 8 bases between them. The CDR3 length is 12 residues. Germline assignment: CDR1 KGHSH and CDR2 LQKENI. The CDR3 DNA sequence: TGTGCCAGCTCCCCGCGGGACAATGAGCAGTTCTTC. Translating gives CASSPRDNEQFF.

CDR3 in amino acids: CASSRTGGEASNQPQHF. The DNA for the CDR3 is TGCGCCAGCAGTCGGACAGGGGGTGAGGCGAGCAATCAGCCCCAGCATTTT. The gene calls are TRBV23-1 and TRBJ1-5; TRBD1 agrees at 10 bases. TRBV23-1 is filed as an ORF, its function uncertain. The CDR3 loop spans 17 amino acids. Trimming removed 4 bases from V and 1 base from J; junction bases left unmatched: 7.

The chain employs TRBV25-1 and TRBJ1-1, with D perhaps matching TRBD1 (5 bases). The V gene lost 7 bases and the J gene lost 5 bases, with 20 bases spanning the gap. The CDR3 is made up of 15 amino acids. The germline V gene has CDR1 MGHDK and CDR2 SYGVNS. CDR3 in amino acids: CASTAPGTLGTEAFF. The CDR3 nucleotides read TGTGCCAGCACTGCCCCCGGGACGCTTGGGACTGAAGCTTTCTTT.

V is TRBV7-2 and J is TRBJ2-2; D remains unclear. Trimming stripped 5 bases from V and 0 bases from J, with 13 bases between. This CDR3 is 16 amino acids long. Germline V gene lookup returns CDR1 SGHTA and CDR2 FQGNSA. The DNA of the CDR3 is TGTGCCAGCAGCCAAAGGTTACCGCCGAACACCGGGGAGCTGTTTTTT. This gives the protein CASSQRLPPNTGELFF.

This chain connects TRBV20-1 to TRBJ1-1, with D uncertain. The CDR3 is 10 residues long. The V end was cut by 5 bases, the J end by 3 bases, with 4 bases between. In germline, CDR1 is DFQATT, CDR2 SNEGSKA (reference sequence). DNA for the CDR3: TGCAGTGCTCATCACACTGAAGCTTTCTTT. Translated, it gives CSAHHTEAFF.

This clone was found once. The V gene is TRBV27, the J gene TRBJ2-2; D call uncertain. This CDR3 contains 15 residues. Germline assignment: CDR1 MNHEY and CDR2 SMNVEV (reference sequence). V lost 2 bases, J lost 4 bases, and 11 bases lay in between. The CDR3 reads CASSLGWLSTGELFF. CDR3 coding DNA: TGTGCCAGCAGTTTAGGTTGGCTGAGCACCGGGGAGCTGTTTTTT.

Notes on this clone: Mismatch with germline at one junction end may stem from a read error. Other DNA sequences in the sample encode the same CDR3. This sequence joins TRBV12-5 and TRBJ2-1; 8 nucleotides align to TRBD1. This CDR3 spans 15 amino acids. The germline gives CDR1 LGHNT, CDR2 FRNRAP. CDR3 sequence (DNA): TGTGCTAGTGCCCGATCAGGGGGCGCTCACAATGAACAGTTCTTC. It translates to CASARSGGAHNEQFF.

The rearrangement links TRBV5-1 to TRBJ2-3; tentatively, D is TRBD2 (5 bases). The ends were cut back, 5 bases at V and 1 base at J, with 14 bases in the middle. This CDR3 contains 15 residues. Germline CDR1 SGHRS, CDR2 YFSETQ. CDR3 nucleotides: TGCGCCAGCAGGGCTTCTAGCTCCCGCACAGATACGCAGTATTTT. Translating it yields CASRASSSRTDTQYF.

The chain links TRBV2 to TRBJ1-1; D ambiguous. Germline CDR1 SNHLY, CDR2 FYNNEI. The germline V and J ends were trimmed by 8 bases and 0 bases, with 7 bases remaining between them. CDR3 length: 12 amino acids. The CDR3 nucleotides are TGTGCCAGCGGCGATATGAACACTGAAGCTTTCTTT. Amino acid sequence: CASGDMNTEAFF.

The genes are TRBV19 and TRBJ2-2; 7 bases are a match to TRBD1. The CDR3 runs 14 residues. The ends lost 8 bases at V and 3 bases at J; junction bases unmatched: 6. Germline CDR1 is LNHDA and CDR2 is SQIVND (reference sequence). CDR3 amino acids: CASEQGWYTGELFF. The CDR3 DNA is TGTGCCAGTGAACAGGGGTGGTACACCGGGGAGCTGTTTTTT.